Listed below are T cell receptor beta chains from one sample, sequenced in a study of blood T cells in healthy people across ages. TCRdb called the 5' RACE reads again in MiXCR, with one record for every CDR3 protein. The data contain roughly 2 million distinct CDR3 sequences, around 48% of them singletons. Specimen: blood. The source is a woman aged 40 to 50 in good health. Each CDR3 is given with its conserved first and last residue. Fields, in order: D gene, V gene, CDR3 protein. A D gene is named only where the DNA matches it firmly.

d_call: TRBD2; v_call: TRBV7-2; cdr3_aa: CASSSTRGGLKTQYF
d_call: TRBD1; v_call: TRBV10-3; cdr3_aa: CAISEWTGHEQFF
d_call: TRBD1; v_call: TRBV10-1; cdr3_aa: CANSDQKTGSSYEQYF
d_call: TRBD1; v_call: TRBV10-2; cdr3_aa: CASSGTAHKNYEQYF
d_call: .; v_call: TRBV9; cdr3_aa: CASSPEGTAGSPLHF
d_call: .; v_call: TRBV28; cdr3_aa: CASSSRGRGDETQYF
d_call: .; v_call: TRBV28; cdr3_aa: CASSFSSSGANVLTF
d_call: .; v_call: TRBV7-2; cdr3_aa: CASSPSRDTYEQYF
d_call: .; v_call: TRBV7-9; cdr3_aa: CASSKAERTYEQYF
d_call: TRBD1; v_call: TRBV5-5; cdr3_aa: CASSLEGGDSNYGYTF
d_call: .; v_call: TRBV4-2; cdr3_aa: CASSQVRGSPETQYF
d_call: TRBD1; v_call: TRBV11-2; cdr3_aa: CASSGRDRAVQETQYF
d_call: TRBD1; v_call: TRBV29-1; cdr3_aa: CSVADRVGQPQHF
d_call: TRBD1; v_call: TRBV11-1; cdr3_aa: CASRILTGAGNEQFF
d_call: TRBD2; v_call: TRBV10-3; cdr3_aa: CAISESLAGGLGNIQYF
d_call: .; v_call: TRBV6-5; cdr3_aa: CASSYSGRVGTEAFF
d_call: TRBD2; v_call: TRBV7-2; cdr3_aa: CASSLALIGSGGIHEQYF
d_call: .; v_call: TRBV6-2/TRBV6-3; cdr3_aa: CASRGIPTDGDSYEQYF
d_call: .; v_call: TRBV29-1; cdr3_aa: CSVEVQGGEKLFF
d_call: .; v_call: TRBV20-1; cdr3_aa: CSAAAPGGNYGYTF
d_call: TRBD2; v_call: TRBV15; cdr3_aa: CATSRGGGGAYNEQFF
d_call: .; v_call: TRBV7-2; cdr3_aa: CASSLDIGSSGANVLTF
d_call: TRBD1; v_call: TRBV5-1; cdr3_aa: CASSTTGALEQYF
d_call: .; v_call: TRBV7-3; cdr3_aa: CASSFELAGTDTQYF
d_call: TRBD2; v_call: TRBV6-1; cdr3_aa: CASSERLAVVTQYF
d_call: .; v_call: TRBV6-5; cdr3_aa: CASSRTENTEAFF
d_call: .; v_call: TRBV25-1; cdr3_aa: CASVDRYRTDTQYF
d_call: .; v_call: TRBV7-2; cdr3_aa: CASSLAGVGAYEQYF
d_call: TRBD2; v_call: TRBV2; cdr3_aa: CASHHPSLGGAGELFF
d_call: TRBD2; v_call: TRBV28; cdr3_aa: CASGLAGGPKGETQYF
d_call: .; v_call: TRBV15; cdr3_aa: CATSRDIYQETQYF
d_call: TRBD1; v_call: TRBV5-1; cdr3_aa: CASSPGQGIQYEQYF
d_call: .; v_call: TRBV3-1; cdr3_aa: CASSQDVVDNEQFF
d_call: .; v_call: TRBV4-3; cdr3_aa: CASSQEGIGRGGYTF
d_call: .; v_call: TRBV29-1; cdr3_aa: CSGGGNTDTQYF
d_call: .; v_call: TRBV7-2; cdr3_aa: CASRRDTYTGELFF
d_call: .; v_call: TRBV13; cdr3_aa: CASSPGTNPSHEQFF
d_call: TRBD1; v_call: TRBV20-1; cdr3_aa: CSARSDRGGEKLFF
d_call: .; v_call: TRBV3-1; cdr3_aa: CASSQTTDTQYF
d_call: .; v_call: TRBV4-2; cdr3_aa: CASSQATNLWGAFF
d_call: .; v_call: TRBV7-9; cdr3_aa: CASTLEEQSLTDTQYF
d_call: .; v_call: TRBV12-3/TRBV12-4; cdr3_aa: CASSLESGRARAFF
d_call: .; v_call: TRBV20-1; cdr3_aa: CSADGGAVQETQYF
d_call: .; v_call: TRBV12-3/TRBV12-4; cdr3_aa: CASSLGTVTYEQYF
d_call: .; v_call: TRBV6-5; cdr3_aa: CASSPLSHTYEQYF
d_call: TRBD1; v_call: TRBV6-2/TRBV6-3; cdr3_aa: CASDRVIYGPEAFF
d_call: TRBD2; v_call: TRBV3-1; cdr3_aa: CASSQVMTSDGEQFF
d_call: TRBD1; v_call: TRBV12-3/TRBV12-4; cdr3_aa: CASSRTPGTEFQETQYF
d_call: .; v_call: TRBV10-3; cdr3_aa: CAISESSGFLGEQYF
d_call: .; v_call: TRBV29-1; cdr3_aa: CSVEPGRIAGTQYF
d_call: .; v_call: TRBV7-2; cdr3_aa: CASSRSRTERDLSYEQYF
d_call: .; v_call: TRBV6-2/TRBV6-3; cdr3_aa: CASSRGLAFTDTQYF
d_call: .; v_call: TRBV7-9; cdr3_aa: CACSLHTGLREQYF
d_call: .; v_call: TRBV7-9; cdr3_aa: CASSLAGAGGELFF
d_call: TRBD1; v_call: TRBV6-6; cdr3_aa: CASKTGGVRNNEQFF
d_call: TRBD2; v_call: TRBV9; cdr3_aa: CASSVTSKETQYF
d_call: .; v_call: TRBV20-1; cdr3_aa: CSARDRLARGFTDTQYF
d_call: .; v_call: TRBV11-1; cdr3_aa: CASRTGTLVQETQYF
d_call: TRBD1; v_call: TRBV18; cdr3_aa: CASSPSWGTASYEQYF
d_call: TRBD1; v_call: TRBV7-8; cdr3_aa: CASSPGTGLLNEQFF